A single sample gave rise to the 8 T cell receptor beta chains below, sequenced in a study of control samples from healthy donors and cancer patients. The data were produced by immunoSEQ multiplex PCR, yet TCRdb's version contains in-frame clones alone and is incomplete. This table holds about 110,000 clones, around 89% found once. The sequencing input was blood. These receptors all stem from a woman in her 50s in good health.

This chain links TRBV9 with TRBJ2-1; TRBD2 matches at 13 bases. The CDR3 extends over 16 amino acids. Germline lookup yields CDR1 SGDLS and CDR2 YYNGEE. The trim removed 3 bases at V and 7 bases at J, leaving 7 bases unmatched. The DNA for the CDR3 is TGTGCCAGCAGCGCGAGACTAGCGGGAGGTGGAAATGAGCAGTTCTTC. Encoded protein: CASSARLAGGGNEQFF.

This clone has just one count. The chain uses TRBV13 and TRBJ2-7; TRBD1 is a possible D gene (7 bases). CDR1 PRHDT and CDR2 FYEKMQ come from the germline V gene (reference sequence). CDR3 length equals 15 residues. Deletions cut 3 bases from V and 0 bases from J, with 12 bases between. This chain's CDR3 is CASSFQGGSSYEQYF. DNA for the CDR3: TGTGCCAGCAGCTTCCAGGGGGGAAGCTCCTACGAGCAGTACTTC.

In this sample, this clone turned up once. The chain links TRBV2 to TRBJ1-1; D remains unclear. The germline V gene has CDR1 SNHLY and CDR2 FYNNEI. The CDR3 extends over 15 amino acids. V was cut by 5 bases and J by 0 bases, with 13 bases left in between. DNA of the CDR3: TGTGCCAGCAGTAACGGCCTGAGGATGAACACTGAAGCTTTCTTT. Its translation: CASSNGLRMNTEAFF.

The J gene is TRBJ1-1, the V gene TRBV5-4; unclear D gene. V lost 3 bases to trimming and J lost 1 base, with 7 bases between them. The CDR3 is made up of 13 amino acids. Germline CDR1 is SGHNT and CDR2 is YYREEE (reference sequence). The CDR3 coding sequence is TGTGCCAGCAGCTCGGACGGGAACACTGAAGCTTTCTTT. This gives the protein CASSSDGNTEAFF.

The chain is built from TRBV3-1 (or the pseudogene TRBV3-2) and TRBJ2-7, with TRBD2 matching 9 bases. The CDR3 runs 14 residues. Germline CDR1 is LGHDT and CDR2 is YNNKEL (reference sequence). V dropped 4 bases and J dropped 6; count of bases not matched to a gene: 7. CDR3 sequence: CASSRAGGEREQYV. The CDR3 DNA follows: TGTGCCAGCAGCCGGGCGGGGGGGGAGCGCGAGCAGTACGTC.

The gene calls are TRBV7-9 and TRBJ1-2; D uncertain. The CDR3 length is 15 residues. V shed 3 bases and J shed 5 bases, with 16 bases lying between them. Germline lookup yields CDR1 SEHNR and CDR2 FQNEAQ (reference sequence). CDR3 in amino acids: CASSFGNSQEYGYTF. CDR3 nucleotides: TGTGCCAGCAGCTTTGGGAACTCGCAGGAATATGGCTACACCTTC.

The rearrangement uses TRBV4-1 and TRBJ2-1; 7 bases are shared with TRBD1. Germline trimming cut 1 base from V and 2 bases from J; bases unmatched to any gene: 2. CDR1 MGHRA and CDR2 YSYEKL come from the germline V gene. The CDR3 is 15 amino acids. This chain's CDR3 is CASSQGQGPYNEQFF. DNA for the CDR3: TGCGCCAGCAGCCAAGGACAGGGACCCTACAATGAGCAGTTCTTC.

The V and J genes are TRBV29-1 and TRBJ2-4; no clear D gene. V lost 6 bases to trimming and J lost 7 bases, with 10 bases between them. The CDR3 spans 11 residues. The germline V gene has CDR1 SQVTM and CDR2 ANQGSEA. The CDR3 DNA reads as TGCAGCGTAGAGACAAGGAACATTCAGTACTTC. Amino acids: CSVETRNIQYF.